This T cell receptor (beta chain) stems from a study of regulatory T cells in long-lasting Graves disease. Overall study results and limits: A greater number of public clonotypes (2,741) was shared by persistent patients than by new patients (around 1,000). Persistent Graves' cases showed lower TCR diversity than newly diagnosed cases. What was studied was peripheral blood only, and not thyroid tissue.

V was cut by 0 bases and J by 6 bases, with 5 bases left in between. Germline V gene lookup returns CDR1 GTSNPN and CDR2 SVGIG (reference sequence). The CDR3 extends over 12 amino acids. Construction of TCR beta libraries relied on iRepertoire HTBI primers and on Arm-PCR targeting CDR3 regions. One entry per CDR3 protein, called by TCRdb with MiXCR from the multiplex PCR reads. This table holds roughly 470,000 distinct CDR3 sequences, about a fifth found once. Comment on this clonotype: As yet, its antigen is unknown.

Regarding time point: persistent/refractory GD, antithyroid drugs over 5 years with positive TRAb. The TCR library was prepared using RNA isolated from PBMCs. The sequence derives from a female donor with Graves disease. Material: peripheral blood mononuclear cells (PBMCs), obtained when the disease was refractory, from a patient treated with antithyroid drugs. The rearrangement uses TRBV30 and TRBJ2-2; possibly TRBD1 or TRBD2 for D (5 bases each). As DNA, the CDR3 is TGTGCCTGGAGTGTGGGGGCCGGGGAGCTGTTTTTT. Its translation is CAWSVGAGELFF.